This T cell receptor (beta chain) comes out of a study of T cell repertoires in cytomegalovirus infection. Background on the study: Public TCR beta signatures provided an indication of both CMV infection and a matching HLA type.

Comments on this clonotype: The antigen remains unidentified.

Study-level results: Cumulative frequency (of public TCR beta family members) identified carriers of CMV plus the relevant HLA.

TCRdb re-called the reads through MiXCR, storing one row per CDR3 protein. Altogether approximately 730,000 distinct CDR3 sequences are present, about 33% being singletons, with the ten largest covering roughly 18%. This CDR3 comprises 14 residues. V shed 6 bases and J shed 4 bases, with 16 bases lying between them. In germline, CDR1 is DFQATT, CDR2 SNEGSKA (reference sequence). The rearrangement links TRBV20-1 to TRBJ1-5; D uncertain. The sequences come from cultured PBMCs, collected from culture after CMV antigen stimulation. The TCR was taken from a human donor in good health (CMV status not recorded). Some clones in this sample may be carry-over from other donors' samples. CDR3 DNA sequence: TGCAGTGCCCAGACGGGATCGGGAAATCAGCCCCAGCATTTT. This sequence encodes CSAQTGSGNQPQHF.